This TCR beta chain comes out of a study of blood T cell repertoires in COVID-19 (TCRdb year 2020). A note on the overall study: Samples covering the acute and convalescent phases of COVID-19 were provided by collaborators in the United States, Italy and Spain. A freely available public database, intended as a resource for researchers studying the immune response to SARS-CoV-2, is where the repertoires were released. The dataset comprised deeply sampled blood TCRbeta repertoires from subjects exposed to, actively infected with, or recovered from COVID-19. The sample metadata nearly always contained a de-identified subject ID, COVID-19 status, age in years and sex. Where available, HLA class I and class II types were taken from metadata supplied by the sample provider and were not determined by assay-based typing. The prospective study material was composed of cDNA or gDNA derived from T cells, B-cell-depleted T cells, or PBMCs. Samples came from the ongoing ImmuneRACE study (first 160 participants) plus 1,254 subjects from 6 global collaborators. Here is what the overall study found, with its caveats: The quantity of clinical and demographic metadata differed by source and by participant and was supplied without curation.

Reading the germline V gene gives CDR1 MDHEN and CDR2 SYDVKM. Relative to germline, V is missing 4 bases and J is missing 2 bases, with 3 bases of the junction outside any gene match. The CDR3 spans 16 residues, from the cysteine through the phenylalanine. Here the CDR3 DNA is all that survives: 48 bases in frame from base 1. Whole blood was collected in K2EDTA tubes by collaborating institutions according to the institutions' own protocols. For TCRbeta analysis, collaborators shipped samples in one of three forms: frozen whole blood, isolated PBMCs, or DNA extracted from either of those sample types. TCRbeta CDR3 regions were amplified from genomic DNA by means of the immunoSEQ Assay, a bias-controlled multiplex PCR. The original pipeline was this. The number of nucleated cells in each sample was estimated from the amplification of reference gene primers within the assay. Sequence reads were collapsed and filtered to measure the absolute abundance of every unique TCRbeta CDR3 rearrangement. For each sample, productive Simpson clonality was calculated by taking the square root of Simpson's diversity index across productive rearrangements. Drawn from immuneACCESS, this table holds only the in-frame rearrangements with V and J called that TCRdb kept. Clones are partly lost; checked studies trace under half to an unresolved V gene and leave the rest unexplained. The D gene and trimming were derived from the DNA, and the V and J assignments and clone size from that table. The sample profile shows 180,000 or so clones; around 76% of them were found once. The top ten constitute around 7.9% of the sample.

A note on this clone: This receptor's antigen is unknown. No base quality information exists; no much larger clone differs at one position.

Sequenced sample: peripheral blood. The V and J segments used are TRBV28 and TRBJ2-3; 13 bases in the middle match TRBD2. The receptor comes from a woman aged 45 to 65 with active or convalescent COVID-19. The DNA sequence is given as TGTGCCAGCAGTTACGGGACTAGCGGGATCACAGATACGCAGTATTTT. Its translation is CASSYGTSGITDTQYF. Reference TRBV28 and TRBJ2-3 genes cover what lies past the CDR3, so the full variable domain is DVKVTQSSRYLVKRTGEKVFLECVQDMDHENMFWYRQDPGLGLRLIYFSYDVKMKEKGDIPEGYSVSREKKERFSLILESASTNQTSMYLCASSYGTSGITDTQYFGPGTRLTVL.